Reported below is one T cell receptor beta chain. Its matching antigen is unknown. Chemo-refractory metastatic non-small-cell lung cancer patients received focal radiation with ipilimumab CTLA-4 blockade. This record belongs to a study of radiotherapy plus CTLA-4 blockade in lung cancer. Study background: Objective responses were observed in less than 20% of patients, and disease control was achieved by 30% to 35%. General study results and limits: TCR clones of tumor origin grew in blood after radiotherapy plus ipilimumab.

CDR3 length equals 17 residues. Produced via immunoSEQ multiplex PCR; TCRdb's table is partial and in-frame only. The profile covers some 32,000 clones, with 75% to 90% appearing a single time and just under 25% taken by the ten largest. The rearrangement uses TRBV21-1 and TRBJ2-7; TRBD1, the table's D call, lacks a check against the DNA. TRBV21-1 has pseudogene status. The specimen was peripheral blood, collected from a patient treated with radiotherapy plus ipilimumab. The source is a human donor with non-small cell lung cancer that progressed on radiotherapy plus ipilimumab. The CDR3 nucleotides are TGTGCCAGCAGCAAAAAAGGGGGAGACAGGGATCTCCACGAGCAGTACTTC. Its protein product is CASSKKGGDRDLHEQYF.